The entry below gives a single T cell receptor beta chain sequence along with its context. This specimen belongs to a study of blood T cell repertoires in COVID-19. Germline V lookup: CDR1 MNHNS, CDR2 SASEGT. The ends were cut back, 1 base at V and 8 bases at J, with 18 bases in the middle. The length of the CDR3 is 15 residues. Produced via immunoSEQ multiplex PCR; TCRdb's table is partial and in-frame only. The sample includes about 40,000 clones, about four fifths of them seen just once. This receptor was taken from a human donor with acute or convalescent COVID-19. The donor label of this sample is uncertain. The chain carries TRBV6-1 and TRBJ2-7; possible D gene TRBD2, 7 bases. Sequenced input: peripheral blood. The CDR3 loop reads CASSEVPGTGGKQYF. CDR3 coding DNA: TGTGCCAGCAGTGAAGTCCCAGGGACGGGGGGCAAGCAGTACTTC.